This T cell receptor (beta chain) was identified during a study of identical twins. Notes on this clonotype: Its target is not known.

A single record per CDR3 protein comes from TCRdb applying MiXCR to the 5' RACE reads. Of hundreds of thousands of distinct CDR3 sequences detected, 20% to 25% appear once; the ten largest clones hold around 4.4%. CDR3 length equals 13 residues. In germline, CDR1 is SGHVS, CDR2 FNYEAQ. V shed 5 bases, J shed 4 bases, and the junction held 3 bases outside the gene matches. Study-level findings and limits: Less excess twin sharing appeared in beta out-of-frame sequences.

This same sample was also taken into another study, of T cells expressing NK-cell markers.

The sample taken for sequencing was PBMCs. The gene calls are TRBV7-6 and TRBJ2-5, with TRBD2 matching over 8 bases. The receptor comes from a woman aged 18-29 years in good health. The CDR3 region has the DNA TGTGCCAGCAGCGCCGCGGGGGGAGAGACCCAGTACTTC. It yields the protein CASSAAGGETQYF.